These 25 T cell receptor beta chains originate from one sample sequenced in a study of glioma-infiltrating T cells after dendritic cell vaccination. This table comes from immunoSEQ multiplex PCR, and its TCRdb copy is limited to in-frame clones, with some not included. Of over 55,000 clones in the sample, just under 85% are singletons; the top ten hold approximately 14%. Time point here: after dendritic cell vaccination, including at tumor progression/relapse. The sample here was blood, taken after dendritic cell vaccination. The receptors were sampled from a human donor with glioblastoma.

This clone showed up just once. V and J are TRBV27 and TRBJ2-7, with D perhaps matching TRBD1 (6 bases). The germline V gene has CDR1 MNHEY and CDR2 SMNVEV (reference sequence). The germline V and J ends were trimmed by 4 bases and 4 bases, with 17 bases remaining between them. This CDR3 has 15 residues. Here the CDR3 DNA reads TGTGCCAGCAGTTCCGGACAGACCGTATTGTACGAGCAGTACTTC. Amino acids: CASSSGQTVLYEQYF.

The chain joins TRBV29-1 to TRBJ2-2, with TRBD2 identical over 9 bases. The V gene's germline CDR1 is SQVTM and CDR2 ANQGSEA. The CDR3 length is 13 residues. Unmatched junction bases numbered 7, after V lost 5 bases and J lost 9 bases. CDR3 bases: TGCAGCGTTAGGAGGACTAGCGCTAGGGAGCTGTTTTTT. This encodes CSVRRTSARELFF.

V and J are TRBV6-5 and TRBJ2-3; D uncertain. V lost 0 bases and J 6 bases, leaving 4 bases between the germline ends. Per the germline V gene, CDR1 is MNHEY and CDR2 is SVGAGI. This CDR3 contains 12 residues. In DNA form, the CDR3 reads TGTGCCAGCAGTTACTCCGGGGATACGCAGTATTTT. It codes for CASSYSGDTQYF.

The gene calls are TRBV6-5 and TRBJ2-2, with D possibly being TRBD2 (5 bases). Germline-derived CDR1 and CDR2 are MNHEY and SVGAGI. The V end was cut by 8 bases, the J end by 5 bases, with 15 bases between. There are 14 residues in the CDR3. The CDR3 coding sequence is TGTGCCAGCTCAGTCCGGGGATGGACCGGGGAGCTGTTTTTT. Encoded protein: CASSVRGWTGELFF.

The V gene is TRBV7-2, the J gene TRBJ1-1, with D possibly being TRBD1 (5 bases). This CDR3 is 15 amino acids long. CDR1 is SGHTA, CDR2 FQGNSA, per germline. V lost 3 bases to trimming and J lost 1 base, with 12 bases between them. In DNA form, the CDR3 reads TGTGCCAGCAGCTTCTCCGGGGGAAGGAACACTGAAGCTTTCTTT. Translated: CASSFSGGRNTEAFF.

This chain connects TRBV15 to TRBJ2-6; 8 bases map to TRBD1. This CDR3 contains 18 residues. The V gene end was trimmed by 0 bases and the J gene end by 1 base; junction bases not matched to a gene: 5. Looked up from germline, CDR1 is LNHNV and CDR2 is YYDKDF (reference sequence). The CDR3 nucleotides read TGTGCCACCAGCAGAGATCCGCGGACAGGGTCTGGGGCCAACGTCCTGACTTTC. As protein: CATSRDPRTGSGANVLTF.

The chain has TRBV5-1 and TRBJ1-1; TRBD1 agrees at 8 bases. CDR1 and CDR2 (germline): SGHRS, YFSETQ. With 4 bases clipped from V and 3 bases from J, the junction kept 5 bases outside the gene matches. The CDR3 contains 14 residues. The CDR3 DNA sequence: TGCGCCAGCAGCCCGACAGGGGAGGACACTGAAGCTTTCTTT. This encodes CASSPTGEDTEAFF.

A note on this clone: A read error may produce the germline difference seen at one junction end. The same CDR3 arises from other DNA sequences in this sample as well. The rearrangement uses TRBV4-3 and TRBJ2-7, with a possible D match to TRBD1 (5 bases). This CDR3 spans 13 amino acids. Germline V gives CDR1 LGHNA, CDR2 YSLEER. CDR3 in amino acids: CASSQWAGYEQYF. As DNA, the CDR3 is TGCGCCAGCAGCCAATGGGCAGGGTACGAGCAGTACTTT.

This chain links TRBV27 with TRBJ2-1; possible D gene TRBD2, 6 bases. The CDR3 totals 13 residues. The V end lost 6 bases, the J end lost 7 bases, and 13 bases lay between the germline ends. From germline, CDR1 is MNHEY and CDR2 SMNVEV (reference sequence). The CDR3 DNA reads TGTGCCAGCAGGGGGGGAAATCAGAATGAGCAGTTCTTC. Residues: CASRGGNQNEQFF.

The V call is TRBV4-1, the J call TRBJ2-7, with D possibly TRBD2 on 6 matching bases. This CDR3 is built from 13 residues. With 4 bases removed from V and 2 bases from J, the gap between germline ends came to 9 bases. Germline V gene data show CDR1 as MGHRA and CDR2 as YSYEKL. Written as DNA, the CDR3 is TGCGCCAGCAGCCGGGGCGGGACCTACGAGCAGTACTTC. Protein sequence: CASSRGGTYEQYF.

The chain joins TRBV5-1 to TRBJ1-5; possibly TRBD1 for D (5 bases). The germline V gene encodes CDR1 SGHRS and CDR2 YFSETQ. V was clipped by 2 bases and J by 8 bases, with 17 bases between them. The CDR3 spans 15 residues. CDR3 sequence (DNA): TGCGCCAGCAGCTTCGGGGGGGGAGGGAAGGAGCCCCAGCATTTT. Translation gives CASSFGGGGKEPQHF.

This chain connects TRBV6-1 to TRBJ1-5; 8 nucleotides line up with TRBD1. Per germline, CDR1 MNHNS and CDR2 SASEGT. V was clipped by 6 bases and J by 9 bases; unmatched bases: 13. This CDR3 contains 15 residues. The CDR3 reads CASRGQGAGLGPQHF. The DNA of the CDR3 is TGTGCCAGCAGAGGACAGGGAGCAGGACTTGGGCCCCAGCATTTT.

This chain connects TRBV10-1 to TRBJ2-1; tentatively, D is TRBD1 (5 bases). The V and J ends lost 2 bases and 2 bases respectively, with 7 bases between them. CDR3 length equals 14 residues. The germline CDR1 and CDR2 sequences are WNHNN and SYGVQD (reference sequence). The CDR3 nucleotides are TGCGCCAGCAGTGAGGGGGCAGCCTACAATGAGCAGTTCTTC. Its translation: CASSEGAAYNEQFF.

This clone has ten or more counts. The V and J genes are TRBV21-1 and TRBJ2-5; TRBD1 is the table's D call and was not checked against the DNA. TRBV21-1 has pseudogene status. This CDR3 contains 17 residues. CDR3 in DNA: TGTGCCAGCAACCCCTATGAATGGACAGGGGGGTGGGAGACCCAGTACTTC. Translated, it gives CASNPYEWTGGWETQYF.

The chain joins TRBV5-8 to TRBJ1-1, with a weak D call TRBD1 (6 bases). The CDR3 length is 14 residues. The germline CDR1 and CDR2 sequences are SGHTS and YDEGEE. V was trimmed by 5 bases and J by 5 bases, leaving 16 bases between them. The CDR3 region is CASRTRAGETEAFF. The CDR3 DNA is TGTGCCAGCAGAACTCGGGCAGGGGAGACTGAAGCTTTCTTT.

The rearrangement links TRBV30 to TRBJ2-5; D perhaps matches TRBD2 (5 bases). Germline loops: CDR1 GTSNPN, CDR2 SVGIG (reference sequence). The germline V and J ends were trimmed by 5 bases and 4 bases, with 17 bases remaining between them. The CDR3 contains 14 residues. The CDR3 sequence is CAWGAPTGIETQYF. CDR3 nucleotides: TGTGCCTGGGGCGCACCCACGGGGATAGAGACCCAGTACTTC.

The chain has TRBV10-3 and TRBJ1-1; 8 nucleotides line up with TRBD1. With 2 bases clipped from V and 1 base from J, the junction kept 3 bases outside the gene matches. Germline V gives CDR1 ENHRY, CDR2 SYGVKD. This CDR3 is 15 amino acids long. As DNA, the CDR3 is TGTGCCATCAGTGAGGGCAGGGGGCGGAACACTGAAGCTTTCTTT. It encodes CAISEGRGRNTEAFF.

The V and J genes are TRBV6-6 and TRBJ1-1; no firm D call. This CDR3 has 13 amino acids. Trimming took off 7 bases at V and 1 base at J, with 10 bases between the two ends. CDR1 is MNHNY and CDR2 is SVGAGI in the germline V gene (reference sequence). The CDR3 sequence: CASNPQANTEAFF. In DNA, the CDR3 is TGTGCCAGCAATCCGCAGGCGAACACTGAAGCTTTCTTT.

This clone was seen a few times. V gene TRBV11-1 combines with J gene TRBJ2-1; D is unresolved. In germline, CDR1 is SGHAT, CDR2 FQDESV (reference sequence). The V and J ends lost 10 bases and 0 bases respectively, with 10 bases between them. The length of the CDR3 is 13 residues. The CDR3 nucleotides are TGTGCCACCGGAGAAAGCTCCTACAATGAGCAGTTCTTC. It yields the protein CATGESSYNEQFF.

CDR3 sequence reads: CASSETGGGAGELFF. The DNA of the CDR3 is TGTGCCAGCAGTGAGACAGGGGGGGGCGCCGGGGAGCTGTTTTTT. This chain joins TRBV2 and TRBJ2-2; 9 bases are a match to TRBD1. With V trimmed by 3 bases and J by 6 bases, 5 bases remained unmatched. The CDR3 loop spans 15 amino acids. CDR1 and CDR2 from the germline V gene are SNHLY and FYNNEI.

The V gene is TRBV6-6, the J gene TRBJ1-1; the D is unclear. CDR3 length equals 14 residues. Trimming shortened V by 6 bases and J by 1 base, and 12 bases separated the two germline ends. Looked up from germline, CDR1 is MNHNY and CDR2 is SVGAGI (reference sequence). The CDR3 sequence is CASSRPTENTEAFF. DNA for the CDR3: TGTGCCAGCAGCCGACCCACAGAGAACACTGAAGCTTTCTTT.

This clone was seen a handful of times. The genes are TRBV19 and TRBJ1-1; D is undetermined. Germline V gene data show CDR1 as LNHDA and CDR2 as SQIVND (reference sequence). The CDR3 runs to 14 residues. Trimming stripped 1 base from V and 1 base from J, with 7 bases between. DNA of the CDR3: TGTGCCAGTAGTATAGTTGGCCCGAACACTGAAGCTTTCTTT. Protein sequence: CASSIVGPNTEAFF.

The table lists this clone with a few counts. J is TRBJ2-1 and V is TRBV4-2, with 7 bases identical to TRBD2. There are 15 residues in the CDR3. With 1 base clipped from V and 5 bases from J, the junction kept 5 bases outside the gene matches. Germline CDR1 is LGHNA and CDR2 is YNFKEQ. The CDR3 coding sequence is TGTGCCAGCAGCCAAGTTGGCGGGGGAGACAATGAGCAGTTCTTC. It codes for CASSQVGGGDNEQFF.

DNA of the CDR3: TGTGCCAGCAGCGTGGGGACTTTTACCGGGGAGCTGTTTTTT. Translating it yields CASSVGTFTGELFF. The chain uses TRBV9 and TRBJ2-2; D might be TRBD2 (6 bases). The germline V gene encodes CDR1 SGDLS and CDR2 YYNGEE. The CDR3 is 14 residues long. The V gene lost 2 bases and the J gene lost 5 bases, with 10 bases spanning the gap.

J is TRBJ1-4 and V is TRBV7-2; possible D gene TRBD1, 5 bases. CDR1 SGHTA and CDR2 FQGNSA come from the germline V gene. The CDR3 is made up of 15 amino acids. Trimming left V 2 bases short and J 8 bases short, with 15 bases between. CDR3 amino acids: CASSLRSRVGEKLFF. DNA for the CDR3: TGTGCCAGCAGCTTAAGGTCCAGGGTAGGAGAAAAACTGTTTTTT.